This TCR beta chain was retrieved from a study of blood T cell repertoires in COVID-19. Overall study: Acute-phase and convalescent COVID-19 samples originated in the United States, Italy and Spain. The analysed material was cDNA or gDNA that came from T cells, B-cell-depleted T cells, or PBMCs.

From germline, CDR1 is WSHSY and CDR2 SAAADI. The CDR3 is 15 residues long. Trimming shortened V by 5 bases and J by 0 bases, and 13 bases separated the two germline ends. The data were produced by immunoSEQ multiplex PCR, yet TCRdb's version contains in-frame clones alone and is incomplete. The sample has about 310,000 clones, roughly nine tenths seen once. The source material was peripheral blood. The TCR sequence derives from a woman aged 25 to 39 with COVID-19, enrolled during active disease. The chain is built from TRBV10-2 and TRBJ1-1; D uncertain. DNA of the CDR3: TGCGCCAGCAGTCCGAGTCCGGGGATGAACACTGAAGCTTTCTTT. Residues: CASSPSPGMNTEAFF.